This TCR beta chain emerged from a study of blood T cell repertoires in COVID-19. Background on the study: The samples span acute and convalescent COVID-19 from the United States, Italy and Spain. The cDNA or gDNA used as material had been derived from T cells, B-cell-depleted T cells, or PBMCs.

Study processing details: Reference gene primers were amplified, and this amplification served to estimate nucleated cell counts. TCRdb's table, derived via immunoSEQ multiplex PCR, lists solely in-frame clones and lacks some. V, J and clone size were drawn from that table, and D and trimming were deduced from the DNA. The sample carries about 74,000 clones, under 95% recorded once. CDR3 length equals 12 residues. The germline CDR1 and CDR2 sequences are SGDLS and YYNGEE. The V end lost 3 bases, the J end lost 9 bases, and 10 bases lay between the germline ends. The clonotype comes from a woman in her sixties with active COVID-19. Input material: peripheral blood. This chain joins TRBV9 and TRBJ2-1, with TRBD1 as a possible D gene (5 bases). The CDR3 DNA follows: TGTGCCAGCAGCGCCCTGGACACTGAGCAGTTCTTC. This codes for CASSALDTEQFF.